This TCR beta chain comes out of a study of human T cells and chemical hapten exposure. Whole-study context: While the approximately 25-week study was under way, patients received diphenylcyclopropenone on the scalp every week. Study outcomes and limitations: Expanded TCR counts at PT1 were positively correlated with the patch test score.

Time point given: patch test 1, 2 weeks after DPC sensitization. The treatment denotes: therapeutic diphenylcyclopropenone sensitization with weekly scalp DPC. Donors, patients with alopecia ranging from 18 to 70 years old and judged suitable for DPC, provided samples. Germline V gene data show CDR1 as SEHNR and CDR2 as FQNEAQ (reference sequence). The CDR3 runs to 13 residues. V was cut by 1 base and J by 4 bases, with 5 bases left in between. Source study methods: Sample TCR totals centred on a median of approximately 96,000, ranging about 20,000 to 750,000. MiXCR was run by TCRdb on the RACE reads, yielding one entry per CDR3 protein. These V and J calls rely on TCRdb rather than the paper's analysis. This sample has just under 350,000 distinct CDR3 sequences, with around 7% found just once. This clonotype turned up a few times. The antigen remains unidentified.

This sequence was found in a young woman with alopecia areata. Some clones in this sample may be carry-over from other donors' samples. The chain is built from TRBV7-9 and TRBJ1-5; no clear D. The specimen comprised whole blood, sampled in connection with sensitization to the hapten diphenylcyclopropenone (DPC). Written as DNA, the CDR3 is TGTGCCAGCAGCTTAGAGAAGAATCAGCCCCAGCATTTT. Its translation is CASSLEKNQPQHF.